These T cell receptor beta chains were read from a single sample in a study of shared clonotypes between healthy human individuals. The table came from immunoSEQ multiplex PCR; TCRdb's copy has only in-frame clones and leaves some out. There are a few million clones in the sample; 85% to 95% occur only once, and 0.39% lies in the top ten. The material sequenced was naive CD4+ T cells from PBMCs. These receptors came from a man between 18 and 29 years old in good health. Some clones in this sample may be carry-over from other donors' samples. CDR3s include the opening cysteine and the closing phenylalanine or tryptophan. The D gene is left open where the match is weak. Clone size, where shown, is once, few, many, or a class for clones that have expanded.

.,TRBV9,TRBJ1-6,.,TGTGCCAGCAGCGACGACAGAGTCGGTGTGAGTTCACCCCTCCACTTT,CASSDDRVGVSSPLHF
.,TRBV18,TRBJ2-7,.,TGTGCCAGCTCACCCAGGGTTGGCGAGCAGTACTTC,CASSPRVGEQYF
.,TRBV5-1,TRBJ2-2,.,TGCGCCAGCAGCCTCGGGACCGCGAACACCGGGGAGCTGTTTTTT,CASSLGTANTGELFF
.,TRBV7-2,TRBJ1-2,.,TGTGCCAGCAGCTTAGGAGGTACCTCCTATGGCTACACCTTC,CASSLGGTSYGYTF
TRBD2,TRBV5-1,TRBJ2-1,.,TGCGCCAGCAGCTTGATGGCGGGAGGTAGAGACAATGAGCAGTTCTTC,CASSLMAGGRDNEQFF
TRBD1,TRBV7-9,TRBJ1-3,.,TGTGCCAGCAGCGTGGGACAGGGGGCTGGAAACACCATATATTTT,CASSVGQGAGNTIYF
.,TRBV30,TRBJ2-1,.,TGTGCCTGGAGGGTTTTCGGGCTAGCGCTACGGAAGCAGCAGTTCTTC,CAWRVFGLALRKQQFF
.,TRBV5-4,TRBJ2-3,.,TGTGCCAGCAGCTTGGGGGGTAGTGCAGATACGCAGTATTTT,CASSLGGSADTQYF
TRBD2,TRBV4-1,TRBJ2-1,.,TGCGCCAGCAGCCGACAAGAGGTACTAGCGGGAGGTACCTACAATGAGCAGTTCTTC,CASSRQEVLAGGTYNEQFF
.,TRBV5-1,TRBJ1-1,.,TGCGCCAGCAGCTTGACAGGTGATATCACTGAAGCTTTCTTT,CASSLTGDITEAFF
.,TRBV5-5,TRBJ1-4,few,TGTGCCAGCAGCTTTAGCCGGTCAGATGAAAAACTGTTTTTT,CASSFSRSDEKLFF
.,TRBV7-2,TRBJ1-1,.,TGTGCCAGCAGCTTATCCAGGGTGACTGAAGCTTTCTTT,CASSLSRVTEAFF
.,TRBV10-2,TRBJ2-1,.,TGCGCCAGCAGTGAATCGACAGCCTACAATGAGCAGTTCTTC,CASSESTAYNEQFF
.,TRBV5-1,TRBJ2-5,few,TGCGCCAGCAGCCAGGAACAGCAAGAGACCCAGTACTTC,CASSQEQQETQYF
TRBD1,TRBV6-5,TRBJ2-2,.,TGTGCCAGCAGTTACTTGTGGACAGGGGATGCCGGGGAGCTGTTTTTT,CASSYLWTGDAGELFF
.,TRBV14,TRBJ2-1,.,TGTGCCAGCAGCCAAGACCTTAACTCCCAGTTCTTC,CASSQDLNSQFF
TRBD2,TRBV18,TRBJ2-2,.,TGTGCCAGCTCACTACTAGCGGGAGGGCCCGCCGGGGAGCTGTTTTTT,CASSLLAGGPAGELFF
TRBD1,TRBV28,TRBJ1-2,.,TGTGCCAGCAGTCCACCGGGACAGTACTATGGCTACACCTTC,CASSPPGQYYGYTF
.,TRBV7-3,TRBJ2-2,.,TGTGCCAGCAGTCGGGGTACGAACACCGGGGAGCTGTTTTTT,CASSRGTNTGELFF
.,TRBV7-9,TRBJ2-3,.,TGTGCCAGCGGGACAGATACGCAGTATTTT,CASGTDTQYF
TRBD2,TRBV4-2,TRBJ2-2,.,TGTGCCAGCAGCCAAGCCCACCCCGCGGGAGGGCCTCGGGAGCTGTTTTTT,CASSQAHPAGGPRELFF
TRBD1,TRBV18,TRBJ2-7,.,TGTGCCAGCCAAGCGAAGGGGGCCAGGAACGGGCAGTACTTC,CASQAKGARNGQYF
.,TRBV7-3,TRBJ2-7,.,TGTGCCAGCAGCGTGGACGGAAACTCCTACGAGCAGTACTTC,CASSVDGNSYEQYF
TRBD2,TRBV5-1,TRBJ2-5,.,TGCGCCAGCAGCCATGGACTAGCGATCGGGGAGACCCAGTACTTC,CASSHGLAIGETQYF
.,TRBV5-1,TRBJ2-5,.,TGCGCCAGCAGCTTAGGCCCCCCAGAGACCCAGTACTTC,CASSLGPPETQYF
.,TRBV13,TRBJ2-7,.,TGTGCCAGCAGCGTCTGGACGGGGGTCACCTACGAGCAGTACTTC,CASSVWTGVTYEQYF